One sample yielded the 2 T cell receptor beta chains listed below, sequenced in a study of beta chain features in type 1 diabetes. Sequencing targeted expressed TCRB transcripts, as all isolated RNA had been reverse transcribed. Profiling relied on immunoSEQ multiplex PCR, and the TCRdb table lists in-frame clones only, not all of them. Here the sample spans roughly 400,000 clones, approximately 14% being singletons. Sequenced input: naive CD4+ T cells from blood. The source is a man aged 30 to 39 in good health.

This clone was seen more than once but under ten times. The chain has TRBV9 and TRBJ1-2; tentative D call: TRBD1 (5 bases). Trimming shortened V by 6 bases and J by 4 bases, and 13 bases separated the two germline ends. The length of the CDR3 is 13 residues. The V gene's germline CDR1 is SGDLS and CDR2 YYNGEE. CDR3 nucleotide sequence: TGTGCCAGCACCCCAGGAGGGACCTATGGCTACACCTTC. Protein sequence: CASTPGGTYGYTF.

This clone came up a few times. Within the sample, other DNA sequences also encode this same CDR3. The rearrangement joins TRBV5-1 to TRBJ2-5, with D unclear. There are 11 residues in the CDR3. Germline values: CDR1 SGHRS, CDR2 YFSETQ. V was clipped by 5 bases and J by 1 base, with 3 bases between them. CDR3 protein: CASSLQETQYF. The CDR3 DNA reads TGCGCCAGCAGTCTCCAAGAGACCCAGTACTTC.